Listed here are 32 T cell receptor beta chains from one sample, sequenced in a study of cytomegalovirus exposure and HLA in healthy donors. PCR involved 60 Vbeta and 13 Jbeta primers. Libraries were prepared by immunoSEQ multiplex PCR; TCRdb keeps only in-frame clonotypes and omits some of them. Its table lists roughly 50,000 clones. Sequenced input: PBMCs. These receptors were collected from a female donor in good health and CMV-seronegative.

The genes are TRBV6-5 and TRBJ2-4; TRBD1 aligns across 8 bases. The CDR3 is 15 residues long. The V gene end was trimmed by 2 bases and the J gene end by 7 bases; junction bases not matched to a gene: 7. In germline, CDR1 is MNHEY, CDR2 SVGAGI. The CDR3 region is CASSYASTGGNIQYF. The CDR3 DNA sequence: TGTGCCAGCAGTTACGCCTCCACAGGGGGGAACATTCAGTACTTC.

The rearrangement uses TRBV29-1 and TRBJ2-2, with TRBD2 as a possible D gene (6 bases). The CDR3 covers 12 residues. Trimming removed 5 bases from V and 7 bases from J, with 11 bases in between. CDR1 and CDR2 (germline): SQVTM, ANQGSEA. The CDR3 nucleotides are TGCAGCGTTCGCGGGGTTGGCGGGGAGCTGTTTTTT. Its translation: CSVRGVGGELFF.

This chain uses TRBV18 with TRBJ2-3; no clear D gene. The V end lost 2 bases, the J end lost 1 base, and 7 bases lay between the germline ends. This CDR3 spans 14 amino acids. Germline values: CDR1 KGHSH, CDR2 LQKENI. CDR3 bases: TGTGCCAGCTCACCAAACGGTGGCACAGATACGCAGTATTTT. Its protein product is CASSPNGGTDTQYF.

About this clone itself: One end of the junction varies from germline; a read error may be responsible. The rearrangement uses TRBV29-1 and TRBJ2-3, with a weak D call TRBD2 (5 bases). The CDR3 extends over 14 amino acids. Germline CDR1 reads SQVTM; CDR2 reads ANQGSEA. CDR3 amino acids: CSVQESPSTDKQYF. The CDR3 nucleotides read TGCAGCGTTCAGGAGTCTCCTAGCACAGATAAGCAGTATTTT.

The chain employs TRBV18 and TRBJ1-1; TRBD1 matches at 7 bases. The CDR3 sequence is 14 residues long. V trimming: 2 bases; J trimming: 8 bases; junction bases outside the gene matches: 8. Germline V CDR1 and CDR2: KGHSH, LQKENI. CDR3 in amino acids: CASSPEGGGSEAFF. CDR3 nucleotide sequence: TGTGCCAGCTCACCAGAAGGAGGGGGCTCGGAAGCTTTCTTT.

The chain employs TRBV9 and TRBJ1-1, with TRBD1 matching 9 bases. The CDR3 has 14 amino acids. V shed 1 base and J 3 bases; nucleotides not matched to a gene: 1. Per the germline V gene, CDR1 is SGDLS and CDR2 is YYNGEE. DNA for the CDR3: TGTGCCAGCAGCGTATGGACAGGGGACACTGAAGCTTTCTTT. This encodes CASSVWTGDTEAFF. Filled out from reference TRBV9 and TRBJ1-1, the complete variable domain reads DSGVTQTPKHLITATGQRVTLRCSPRSGDLSVYWYQQSLDQGLQFLIQYYNGEERAKGNILERFSAQQFPDLHSELNLSSLELGDSALYFCASSVWTGDTEAFFGQGTRLTVV.

The CDR3 spells CASSALAGSLYNEQFF. The CDR3 DNA sequence: TGTGCCAGCAGTGCACTAGCGGGAAGTCTCTACAATGAGCAGTTCTTC. This chain joins TRBV28 and TRBJ2-1, with TRBD2 identical over 10 bases. CDR1 and CDR2 from the germline V gene are MDHEN and SYDVKM. Trimming cost V 5 bases and J 3 bases; bases outside gene matches: 7. This CDR3 spans 16 amino acids.

The J gene is TRBJ1-1, the V gene TRBV11-3; D is uncertain. Looked up from germline, CDR1 is SGHNT and CDR2 is YENEEA. Trimming took off 5 bases at V and 1 base at J, with 11 bases between the two ends. The CDR3 totals 14 residues. The CDR3 DNA follows: TGTGCCAGCAGCCCATATCGGGGGAACACTGAAGCTTTCTTT. This codes for CASSPYRGNTEAFF.

The V gene is TRBV6-5, the J gene TRBJ2-3; 8 nucleotides agree with TRBD1. Germline CDR1 and CDR2: MNHEY and SVGAGI. J was trimmed by 6 bases and V by 10 bases; bases with no gene match: 15. The CDR3 spans 15 residues. This CDR3 is CATQLAQGARDTQYF. The CDR3 DNA is TGTGCCACCCAATTGGCGCAGGGGGCGAGGGATACGCAGTATTTT.

The chain uses TRBV30 and TRBJ2-7; D remains ambiguous. The germline V gene has CDR1 GTSNPN and CDR2 SVGIG (reference sequence). V gave up 0 bases and J gave up 5 bases, with 14 bases separating them. This CDR3 comprises 14 residues. The CDR3 loop is CAWSVGSGSHEQYF. Written as DNA, the CDR3 is TGTGCCTGGAGTGTAGGATCAGGAAGTCACGAGCAGTACTTC.

The chain couples TRBV30 to TRBJ1-4; maybe TRBD1 (5 bases). The V and J ends lost 2 bases and 3 bases respectively, with 13 bases between them. This CDR3 region has 15 residues. The germline CDR1 and CDR2 sequences are GTSNPN and SVGIG (reference sequence). CDR3 coding DNA: TGTGCCTGGAGTACCGACAGTTCTTCTAATGAAAAACTGTTTTTT. Translated, it gives CAWSTDSSSNEKLFF.

V gene TRBV5-1 combines with J gene TRBJ1-1; D unclear. The CDR3 totals 13 residues. Germline-derived CDR1 and CDR2 are SGHRS and YFSETQ. Trimming shortened V by 7 bases and J by 0 bases, and 10 bases separated the two germline ends. CDR3 in DNA: TGCGCCAGCGGGGAGTTCATGAACACTGAAGCTTTCTTT. Its translation is CASGEFMNTEAFF.

The rearrangement joins TRBV4-3 to TRBJ1-6; TRBD1 might be the D (5 bases). This CDR3 spans 14 amino acids. Trimming stripped 5 bases from V and 7 bases from J, with 12 bases between. The germline V gene encodes CDR1 LGHNA and CDR2 YSLEER. Here the CDR3 DNA reads TGCGCCAGCAGCGAATGGACATCAAATTCACCCCTCCACTTT. Its protein is CASSEWTSNSPLHF.

The CDR3 bases are TGTGCCAGCAGTGATGGATGGGACAGGGATGGCTACACCTTC. Translation: CASSDGWDRDGYTF. The J gene is TRBJ1-2, the V gene TRBV2; 9 bases match TRBD1. This CDR3 comprises 14 residues. With 3 bases clipped from V and 6 bases from J, the junction kept 5 bases outside the gene matches. The germline CDR1 and CDR2 sequences are SNHLY and FYNNEI.

The CDR3 loop is CASEHSYYEQYF. The CDR3 nucleotides are TGTGCCAGCGAGCACTCGTACTACGAGCAGTACTTC. The J gene is TRBJ2-7, the V gene TRBV6-1; the D is unclear. V lost 8 bases, J lost 3 bases, and 11 bases lay in between. CDR3 length: 12 residues. Per germline, CDR1 MNHNS and CDR2 SASEGT.

The V and J genes are TRBV6-1 and TRBJ2-7; no clear D gene. CDR1 is MNHNS and CDR2 is SASEGT in the germline V gene. This CDR3 is 15 amino acids long. Trimming left V 5 bases short and J 2 bases short, with 16 bases between. CDR3 nucleotides: TGTGCCAGCAGTCCGTTGGGCCTTTACGCCTACGAGCAGTACTTC. It translates to CASSPLGLYAYEQYF.

The V call is TRBV19, the J call TRBJ1-2, with 7 bases fitting TRBD1. The trim removed 4 bases at V and 1 base at J, leaving 6 bases unmatched. Per the germline V gene, CDR1 is LNHDA and CDR2 is SQIVND (reference sequence). This CDR3 is built from 15 residues. The CDR3 DNA is TGTGCCAGTAGTAACGACAGGGCGCATAACTATGGCTACACCTTC. Translated, it gives CASSNDRAHNYGYTF.

The chain is built from TRBV6-6 and TRBJ2-2; no clear D. This CDR3 is built from 14 residues. V was trimmed by 4 bases and J by 7 bases, leaving 13 bases between them. Germline V gene data show CDR1 as MNHNY and CDR2 as SVGAGI (reference sequence). CDR3 residues: CASSLNSQSGELFF. In DNA form, the CDR3 reads TGTGCCAGCAGTTTAAACAGTCAAAGCGGGGAGCTGTTTTTT.

The J gene is TRBJ2-7, the V gene TRBV6-1; TRBD1 is a possible D gene (6 bases). V shed 5 bases and J shed 1 base, with 15 bases lying between them. The CDR3 sequence is 15 residues long. The V gene's germline CDR1 is MNHNS and CDR2 SASEGT. CDR3 in DNA: TGTGCCAGCAGTCTACAGGGCGACCCTTCCTACGAGCAGTACTTC. Amino acids: CASSLQGDPSYEQYF.

The chain has TRBV4-2 and TRBJ2-1; 14 nucleotides line up with TRBD2. The length of the CDR3 is 17 residues. V lost 4 bases to trimming and J lost 9 bases; unmatched junction nucleotides: 11. The V gene's germline CDR1 is LGHNA and CDR2 YNFKEQ. This CDR3 reads CASSPTIRLAGGFEQFF. For the CDR3, the DNA is TGTGCCAGCAGCCCGACGATACGACTAGCGGGGGGGTTTGAGCAGTTCTTC.

CDR3 sequence (DNA): TGCGCCAGCAGCCAAGGCCTGACACAGGGGGCTAACTATGGCTACACCTTC. Encoded protein: CASSQGLTQGANYGYTF. V usage is TRBV4-1 and J usage is TRBJ1-2; 8 nucleotides line up with TRBD1. The germline CDR1 and CDR2 sequences are MGHRA and YSYEKL. Unmatched junction bases numbered 7, after V lost 1 base and J lost 0 bases. CDR3 length: 17 residues.

As regards this clone: Mismatch with germline at one junction end may stem from a read error. The V gene is TRBV29-1, the J gene TRBJ1-1; maybe TRBD1 (5 bases). The CDR3 is made up of 14 amino acids. In germline, CDR1 is SQVTM, CDR2 ANQGSEA. The DNA for the CDR3 is TGCGGCGTTGGGAGGGACTTAGTGGACACTGAAGCTTTCTTT. Encoded protein: CGVGRDLVDTEAFF.

This chain joins TRBV5-8 and TRBJ2-2, with D possibly TRBD1 on 5 matching bases. CDR1 SGHTS and CDR2 YDEGEE come from the germline V gene. The V and J ends lost 2 bases and 3 bases respectively, with 17 bases between them. This CDR3 spans 17 amino acids. CDR3 coding DNA: TGTGCCAGCAGCTTTGGGGCAGGGAATTTATACACCGGGGAGCTGTTTTTT. This encodes CASSFGAGNLYTGELFF.

The CDR3: CASSLAGAGEQYF. The CDR3 region has the DNA TGTGCCAGCAGCTTAGCAGGAGCTGGGGAGCAGTACTTC. J is TRBJ2-7 and V is TRBV7-8; D remains unclear. Trimming shortened V by 0 bases and J by 7 bases, and 10 bases separated the two germline ends. The CDR3 covers 13 residues. CDR1 and CDR2 from the germline V gene are SGHVS and FQNEAQ.

J is TRBJ1-2 and V is TRBV29-1; D is ambiguous. The CDR3 covers 11 residues. Trimming cost V 4 bases and J 2 bases, with 5 bases left between them. Germline V gene sequence: CDR1 SQVTM, CDR2 ANQGSEA. The CDR3 nucleotides read TGCAGCGTTGCGCTAAACTATGGCTACACCTTC. Translated, it gives CSVALNYGYTF.

The chain recombines TRBV11-1 with TRBJ2-5; D might be TRBD2 (5 bases). V lost 6 bases and J lost 4, with 6 bases in between. Germline CDR1 and CDR2: SGHAT and FQDESV (reference sequence). The CDR3 loop spans 11 amino acids. The CDR3 sequence: CASRLGETQYF. For the CDR3, the DNA is TGTGCCAGCAGACTAGGAGAGACCCAGTACTTC.

As DNA, the CDR3 is TGTGCCAGCAGCCGGACAGGGGGGGGGAGCTACACCTTC. It is translated as CASSRTGGGSYTF. The chain is built from TRBV7-9 and TRBJ1-2, with 10 nucleotides matching TRBD1. CDR1 and CDR2 from the germline V gene are SEHNR and FQNEAQ (reference sequence). J was trimmed by 9 bases and V by 5 bases; bases with no gene match: 6. This CDR3 has 13 residues.

V and J are TRBV5-1 and TRBJ2-1; 12 bases map to TRBD1. Germline V gene lookup returns CDR1 SGHRS and CDR2 YFSETQ. The CDR3 sequence is 15 residues long. Trimming at V came to 3 bases and at J to 8 bases, leaving 6 bases not matched to a gene. The CDR3 DNA reads as TGCGCCAGCAGCTATGGGGACAGGGGGCTCGATGAGCAGTTCTTC. This encodes CASSYGDRGLDEQFF.

The chain links TRBV6-1 to TRBJ1-2; 12 bases line up with TRBD1. Trimming at V came to 4 bases and at J to 7 bases, leaving 13 bases not matched to a gene. The CDR3 loop spans 17 amino acids. CDR1 and CDR2 from the germline V gene are MNHNS and SASEGT. CDR3 nucleotides: TGTGCCAGCAGTGGCGGGACAGGGGGCGCGAAAAGCTTTGGCTACACCTTC. Its protein is CASSGGTGGAKSFGYTF.

J is TRBJ2-1 and V is TRBV6-5, with TRBD2 matching over 11 bases. The CDR3 is made up of 15 amino acids. Trimming removed 2 bases from V and 9 bases from J; junction bases left unmatched: 6. Germline-derived CDR1 and CDR2 are MNHEY and SVGAGI. The CDR3: CASSYTSGGTVEQFF. The CDR3 nucleotides read TGTGCCAGCAGTTACACTAGCGGGGGAACGGTTGAGCAGTTCTTC.

The rearrangement uses TRBV6-1 and TRBJ1-1; 7 bases fit TRBD1. Germline-derived CDR1 and CDR2 are MNHNS and SASEGT. The J segment lost 5 bases and the V segment lost 7 bases, leaving 7 bases of the junction unmatched. This CDR3 has 13 residues. This CDR3 reads CASTPPRGTEAFF. As DNA, the CDR3 is TGTGCCAGCACCCCCCCCAGGGGGACTGAAGCTTTCTTT.

The V gene is TRBV19, the J gene TRBJ1-1; the match to TRBD1 covers 8 bases. Germline V CDR1 and CDR2: LNHDA, SQIVND (reference sequence). Trimming took 7 bases from V and 1 from J; bases not matched to a gene: 8. This CDR3 has 15 residues. CDR3 sequence (DNA): TGTGCCAGTACTGGACAGGGTGGGCGGAACACTGAAGCTTTCTTT. Encoded protein: CASTGQGGRNTEAFF.